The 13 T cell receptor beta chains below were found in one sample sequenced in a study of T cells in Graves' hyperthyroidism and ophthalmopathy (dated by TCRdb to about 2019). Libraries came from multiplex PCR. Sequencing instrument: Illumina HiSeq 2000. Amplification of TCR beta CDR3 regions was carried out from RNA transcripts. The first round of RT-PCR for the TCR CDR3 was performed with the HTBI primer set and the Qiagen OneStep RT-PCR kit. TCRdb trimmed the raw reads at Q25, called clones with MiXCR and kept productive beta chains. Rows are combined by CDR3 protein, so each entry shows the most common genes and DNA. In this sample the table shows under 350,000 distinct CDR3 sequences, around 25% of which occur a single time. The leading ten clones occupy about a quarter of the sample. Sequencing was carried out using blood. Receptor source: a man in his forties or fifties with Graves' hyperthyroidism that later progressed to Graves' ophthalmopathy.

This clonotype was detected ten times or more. The CDR3 is CASSQRTAEYSNQPQHF. Here the CDR3 DNA reads TGCGCCAGCAGCCAGAGGACAGCCGAATATAGCAATCAGCCCCAGCATTTT. The V gene is TRBV4-1, the J gene TRBJ1-5; possibly TRBD1 for D (6 bases). Between the trimmed V and J ends, which lost 3 bases and 0 bases, there was a span of 15 bases. Germline CDR1 MGHRA, CDR2 YSYEKL. The CDR3 has 17 residues.

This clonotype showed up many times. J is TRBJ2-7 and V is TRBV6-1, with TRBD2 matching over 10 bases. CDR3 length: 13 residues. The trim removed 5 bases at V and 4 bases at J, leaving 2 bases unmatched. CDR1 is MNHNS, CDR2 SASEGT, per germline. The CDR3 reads CASSLAGEYEQYF. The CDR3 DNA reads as TGTGCCAGCAGTCTAGCGGGAGAGTACGAGCAGTACTTC.

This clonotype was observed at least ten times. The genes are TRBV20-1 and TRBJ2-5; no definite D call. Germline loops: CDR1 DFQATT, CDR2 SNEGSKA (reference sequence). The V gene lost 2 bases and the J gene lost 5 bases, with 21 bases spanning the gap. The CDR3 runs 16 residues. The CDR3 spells CSARNLLASSDETQYF. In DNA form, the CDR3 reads TGCAGTGCTAGAAACCTTCTGGCGAGCAGTGACGAGACCCAGTACTTC.

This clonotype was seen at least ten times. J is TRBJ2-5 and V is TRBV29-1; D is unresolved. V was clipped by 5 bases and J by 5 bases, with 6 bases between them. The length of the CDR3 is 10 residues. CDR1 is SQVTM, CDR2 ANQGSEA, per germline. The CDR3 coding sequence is TGCAGCGTTAGGGTCGAGACCCAGTACTTC. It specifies CSVRVETQYF.

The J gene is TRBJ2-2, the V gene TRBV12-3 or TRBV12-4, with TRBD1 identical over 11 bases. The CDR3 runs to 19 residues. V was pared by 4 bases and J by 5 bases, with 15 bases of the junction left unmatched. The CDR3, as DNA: TGTGCCAGCAGTTCCACCCGTGGACAGGGGGCCCTAGGGACCGGGGAGCTGTTTTTT. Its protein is CASSSTRGQGALGTGELFF.

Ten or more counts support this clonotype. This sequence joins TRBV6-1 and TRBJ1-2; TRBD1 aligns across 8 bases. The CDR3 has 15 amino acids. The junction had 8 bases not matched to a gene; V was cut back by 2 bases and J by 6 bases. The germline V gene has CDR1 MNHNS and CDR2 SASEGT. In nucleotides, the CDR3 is TGTGCCAGCAGTGAACGAGGCAGGGGGCGGGATGGCTACACCTTC. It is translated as CASSERGRGRDGYTF.

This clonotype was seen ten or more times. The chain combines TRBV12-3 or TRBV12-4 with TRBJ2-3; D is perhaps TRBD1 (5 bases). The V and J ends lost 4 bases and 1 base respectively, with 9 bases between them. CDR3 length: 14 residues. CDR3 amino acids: CASSSTDGTDTQYF. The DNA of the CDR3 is TGTGCCAGCAGTTCGACAGATGGCACAGATACGCAGTATTTT.

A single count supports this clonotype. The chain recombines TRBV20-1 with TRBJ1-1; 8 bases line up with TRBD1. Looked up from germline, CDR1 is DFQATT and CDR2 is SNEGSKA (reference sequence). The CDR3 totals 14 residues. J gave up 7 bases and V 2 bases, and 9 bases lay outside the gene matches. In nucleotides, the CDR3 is TGCAGTGCTAGAAGCGGACAGGGTAGGATTGAAGCTTTCTTT. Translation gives CSARSGQGRIEAFF.

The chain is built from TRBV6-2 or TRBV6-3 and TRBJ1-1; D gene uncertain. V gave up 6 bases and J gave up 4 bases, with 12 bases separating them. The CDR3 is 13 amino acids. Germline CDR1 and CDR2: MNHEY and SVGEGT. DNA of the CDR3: TGTGCCAGCAGCGTAGGGTCGGCCACTGAAGCTTTCTTT. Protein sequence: CASSVGSATEAFF.

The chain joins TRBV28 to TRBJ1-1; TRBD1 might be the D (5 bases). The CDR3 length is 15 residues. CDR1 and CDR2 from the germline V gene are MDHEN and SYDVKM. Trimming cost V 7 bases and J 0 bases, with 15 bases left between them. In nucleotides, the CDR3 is TGTGCCAGCACACCCGAGGCGGACATGAACACTGAAGCTTTCTTT. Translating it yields CASTPEADMNTEAFF.

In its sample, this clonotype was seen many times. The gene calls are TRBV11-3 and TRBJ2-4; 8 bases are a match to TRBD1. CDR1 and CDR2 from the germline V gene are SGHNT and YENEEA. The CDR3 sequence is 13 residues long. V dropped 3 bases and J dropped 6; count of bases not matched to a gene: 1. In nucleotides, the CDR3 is TGTGCCAGCAGCTTTGGACAGGGAAACATTCAGTACTTC. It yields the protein CASSFGQGNIQYF.

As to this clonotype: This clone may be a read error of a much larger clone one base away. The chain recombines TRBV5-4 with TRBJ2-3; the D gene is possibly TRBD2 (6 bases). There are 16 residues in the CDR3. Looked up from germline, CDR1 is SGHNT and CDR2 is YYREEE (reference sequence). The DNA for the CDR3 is TGTGCCAGCAGCTTGCCCGGCGGAGGGTACACAAATACGCAGTATTTT. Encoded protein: CASSLPGGGYTNTQYF.

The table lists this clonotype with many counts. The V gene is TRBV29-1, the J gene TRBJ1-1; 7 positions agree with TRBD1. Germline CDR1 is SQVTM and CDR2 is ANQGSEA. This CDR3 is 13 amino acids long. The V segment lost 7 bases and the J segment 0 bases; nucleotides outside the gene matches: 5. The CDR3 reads CSAGQGVNTEAFF. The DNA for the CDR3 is TGCAGCGCTGGGCAGGGGGTGAACACTGAAGCTTTCTTT.